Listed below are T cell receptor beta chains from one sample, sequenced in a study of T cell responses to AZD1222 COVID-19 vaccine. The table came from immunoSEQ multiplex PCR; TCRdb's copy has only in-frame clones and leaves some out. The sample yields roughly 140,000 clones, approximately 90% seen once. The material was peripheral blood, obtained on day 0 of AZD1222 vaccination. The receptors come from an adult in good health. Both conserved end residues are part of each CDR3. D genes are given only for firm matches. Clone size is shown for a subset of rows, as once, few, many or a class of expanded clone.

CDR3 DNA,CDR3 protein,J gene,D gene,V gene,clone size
TGTGCCAGCAGCTCGGACAGGCGAGCTTTCTTT,CASSSDRRAFF,TRBJ1-1,TRBD1,TRBV12-3/TRBV12-4,NA
TGTGCCAGCAGCCAAGATCCGGGAGGGCCAAAAGAGCAGTTCTTC,CASSQDPGGPKEQFF,TRBJ2-1,TRBD2,TRBV4-2,NA
TGTGCCAGCAGTCCCCGCAGGGAAGGAAACACCATATATTTT,CASSPRREGNTIYF,TRBJ1-3,NA,TRBV27,once
TGTGCCAGCCACCCGGCTCTGGGGCAGAATGGAAACACCATATATTTT,CASHPALGQNGNTIYF,TRBJ1-3,NA,TRBV28,once
TGCGCCAGCAGCTTGGGGGCAGGTCTCTATGTCGAGCAGTACTTC,CASSLGAGLYVEQYF,TRBJ2-7,NA,TRBV5-1,NA
TGTGCCAGCAGCTTGGGACTAGCGGGGCAAGAGACCCAGTACTTC,CASSLGLAGQETQYF,TRBJ2-5,TRBD2,TRBV5-6,NA
TGTGCCAGCAGCAGGGAGGGGGGAGAGGCGACAGATACGCAGTATTTT,CASSREGGEATDTQYF,TRBJ2-3,NA,TRBV7-8,NA
TGTGCCAGCAGCTGGGGACAGGATAGAAACTATGGCTACACCTTC,CASSWGQDRNYGYTF,TRBJ1-2,TRBD1,TRBV7-9,NA
TGTGCCAGCAGTCGTCAGGGGGCGGGAATGGAGACCCAGTACTTC,CASSRQGAGMETQYF,TRBJ2-5,TRBD1,TRBV7-2,NA
TGTGCCAGCAGCAAAGGGGGCAGCTACACTGAAGCTTTCTTT,CASSKGGSYTEAFF,TRBJ1-1,NA,TRBV21-1,NA
TGCGCCAGCAGTTTTGGACTAGCGCCGAGCTCCTACAATGAGCAGTTCTTC,CASSFGLAPSSYNEQFF,TRBJ2-1,TRBD2,TRBV5-1,NA
TGTGCCAGCAGCTCAGGACAGAACTTTAATGAGCAGTTCTTC,CASSSGQNFNEQFF,TRBJ2-1,NA,TRBV5-5,NA
TGTGCCAGCAGTCCTTTTAGAAACACTGAAGCTTTCTTT,CASSPFRNTEAFF,TRBJ1-1,NA,TRBV27,NA